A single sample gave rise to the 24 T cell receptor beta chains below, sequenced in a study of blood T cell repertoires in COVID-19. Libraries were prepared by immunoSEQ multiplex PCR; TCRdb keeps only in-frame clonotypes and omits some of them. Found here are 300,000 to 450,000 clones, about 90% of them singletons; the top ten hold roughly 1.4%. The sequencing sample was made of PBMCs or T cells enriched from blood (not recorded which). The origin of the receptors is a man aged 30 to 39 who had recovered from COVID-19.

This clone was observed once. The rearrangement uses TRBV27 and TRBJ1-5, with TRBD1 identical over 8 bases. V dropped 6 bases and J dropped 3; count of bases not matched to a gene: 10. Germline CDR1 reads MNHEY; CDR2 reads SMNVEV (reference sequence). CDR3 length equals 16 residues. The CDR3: CASRLSGTGNNQPQHF. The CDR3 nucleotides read TGTGCCAGCAGGCTTTCAGGGACAGGCAACAATCAGCCCCAGCATTTT.

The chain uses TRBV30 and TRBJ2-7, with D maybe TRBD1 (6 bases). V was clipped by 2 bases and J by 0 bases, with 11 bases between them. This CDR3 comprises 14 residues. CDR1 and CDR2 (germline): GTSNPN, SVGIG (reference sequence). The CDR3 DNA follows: TGTGCCTGGAGTCGGTTCAGGGGCTCCTACGAGCAGTACTTC. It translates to CAWSRFRGSYEQYF.

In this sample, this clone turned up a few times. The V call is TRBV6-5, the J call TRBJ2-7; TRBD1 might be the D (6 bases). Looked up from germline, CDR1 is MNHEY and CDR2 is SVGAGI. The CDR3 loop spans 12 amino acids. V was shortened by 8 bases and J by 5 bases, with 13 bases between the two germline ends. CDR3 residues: CASVDRIHEQYF. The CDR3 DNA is TGTGCCAGCGTCGACAGGATCCACGAGCAGTACTTC.

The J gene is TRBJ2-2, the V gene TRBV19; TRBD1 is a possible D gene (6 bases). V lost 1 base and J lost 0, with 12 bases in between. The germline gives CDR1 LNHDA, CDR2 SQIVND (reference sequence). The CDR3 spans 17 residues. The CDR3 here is CASSIGGDTSNTGELFF. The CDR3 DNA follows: TGTGCCAGTAGTATAGGAGGGGACACCTCGAACACCGGGGAGCTGTTTTTT.

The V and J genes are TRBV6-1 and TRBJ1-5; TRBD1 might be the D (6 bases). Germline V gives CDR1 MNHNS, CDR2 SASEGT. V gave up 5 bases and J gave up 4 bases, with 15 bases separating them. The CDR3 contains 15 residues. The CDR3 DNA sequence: TGTGCCAGCAGTTGGAATACAGGGCTTAATCAGCCCCAGCATTTT. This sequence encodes CASSWNTGLNQPQHF.

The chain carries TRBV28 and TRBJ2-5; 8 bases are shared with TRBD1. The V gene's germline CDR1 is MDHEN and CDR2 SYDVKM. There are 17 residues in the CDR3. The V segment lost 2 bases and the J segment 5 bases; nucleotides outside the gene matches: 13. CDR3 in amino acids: CASSLTTGTGARETQYF. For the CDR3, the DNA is TGTGCCAGCAGTTTAACGACCGGGACAGGAGCTCGGGAGACCCAGTACTTC.

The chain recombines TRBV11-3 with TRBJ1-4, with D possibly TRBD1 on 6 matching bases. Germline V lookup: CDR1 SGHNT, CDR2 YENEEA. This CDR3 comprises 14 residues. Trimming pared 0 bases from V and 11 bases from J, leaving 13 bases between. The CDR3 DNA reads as TGTGCCAGCAGCTTAGATCTGGACAGAGGGAAACTGTTTTTT. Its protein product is CASSLDLDRGKLFF.

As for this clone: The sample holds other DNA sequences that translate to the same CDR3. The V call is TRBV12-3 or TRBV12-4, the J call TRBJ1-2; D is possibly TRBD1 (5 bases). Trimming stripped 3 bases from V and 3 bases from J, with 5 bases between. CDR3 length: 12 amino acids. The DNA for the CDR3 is TGTGCCAGCAGTTTGGGGCACTATGGCTACACCTTC. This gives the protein CASSLGHYGYTF.

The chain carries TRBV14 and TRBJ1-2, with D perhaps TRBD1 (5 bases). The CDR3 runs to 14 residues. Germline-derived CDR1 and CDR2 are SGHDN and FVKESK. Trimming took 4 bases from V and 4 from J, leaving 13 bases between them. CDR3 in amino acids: CASSPGAVGYGYTF. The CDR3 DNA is TGTGCCAGCAGCCCTGGGGCGGTTGGCTATGGCTACACCTTC.

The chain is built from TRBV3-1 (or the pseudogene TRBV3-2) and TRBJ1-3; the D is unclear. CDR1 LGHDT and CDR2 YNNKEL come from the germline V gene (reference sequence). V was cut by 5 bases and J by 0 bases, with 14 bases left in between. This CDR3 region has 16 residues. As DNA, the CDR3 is TGTGCCAGCAGCTATGAGGGCGTCCTCTCTGGAAACACCATATATTTT. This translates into CASSYEGVLSGNTIYF.

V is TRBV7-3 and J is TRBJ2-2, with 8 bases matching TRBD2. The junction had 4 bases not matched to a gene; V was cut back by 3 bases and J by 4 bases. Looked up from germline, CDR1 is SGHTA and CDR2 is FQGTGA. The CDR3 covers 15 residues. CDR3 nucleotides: TGTGCCAGCAGCTTGACAGCGGGGGCCACCGGGGAGCTGTTTTTT. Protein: CASSLTAGATGELFF.

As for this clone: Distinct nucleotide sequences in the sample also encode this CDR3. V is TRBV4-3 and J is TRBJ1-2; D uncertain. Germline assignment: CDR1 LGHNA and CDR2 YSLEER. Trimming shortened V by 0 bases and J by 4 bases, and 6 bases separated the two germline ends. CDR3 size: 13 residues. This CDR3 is CASSQEGGYGYTF. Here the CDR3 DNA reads TGCGCCAGCAGCCAAGAAGGAGGCTATGGCTACACCTTC.

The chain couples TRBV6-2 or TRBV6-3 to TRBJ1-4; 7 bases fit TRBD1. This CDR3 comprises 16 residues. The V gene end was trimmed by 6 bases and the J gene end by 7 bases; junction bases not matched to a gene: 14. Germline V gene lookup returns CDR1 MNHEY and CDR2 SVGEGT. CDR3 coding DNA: TGTGCCAGCAGCCCTACCGACAGGGTACGAAGTGAAAAACTGTTTTTT. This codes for CASSPTDRVRSEKLFF.

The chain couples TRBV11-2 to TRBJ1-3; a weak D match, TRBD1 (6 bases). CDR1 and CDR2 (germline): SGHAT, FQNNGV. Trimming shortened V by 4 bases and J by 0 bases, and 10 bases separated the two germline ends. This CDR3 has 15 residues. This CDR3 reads CASSSLTGSGNTIYF. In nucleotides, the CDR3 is TGTGCCAGCAGCTCTTTGACAGGCTCTGGAAACACCATATATTTT.

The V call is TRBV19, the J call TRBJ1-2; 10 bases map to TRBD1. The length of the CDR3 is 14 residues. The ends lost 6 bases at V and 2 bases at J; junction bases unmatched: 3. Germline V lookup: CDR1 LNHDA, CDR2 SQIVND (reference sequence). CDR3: CASRDRGGNYGYTF. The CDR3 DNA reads TGTGCCAGTAGGGACAGGGGGGGGAACTATGGCTACACCTTC.

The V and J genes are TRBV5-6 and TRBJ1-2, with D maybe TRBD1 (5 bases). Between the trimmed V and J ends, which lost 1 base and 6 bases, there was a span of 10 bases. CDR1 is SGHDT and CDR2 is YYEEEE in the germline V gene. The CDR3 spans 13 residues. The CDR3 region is CASSLLRGNGYTF. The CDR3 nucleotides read TGTGCCAGCAGCTTGTTACGGGGGAATGGCTACACCTTC.

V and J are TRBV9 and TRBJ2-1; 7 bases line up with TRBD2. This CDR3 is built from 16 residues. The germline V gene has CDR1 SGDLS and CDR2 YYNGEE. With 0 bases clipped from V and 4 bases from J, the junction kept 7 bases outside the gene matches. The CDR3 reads CASSVGSSGIYNEQFF. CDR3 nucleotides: TGTGCCAGCAGCGTAGGATCCAGCGGGATTTACAATGAGCAGTTCTTC.

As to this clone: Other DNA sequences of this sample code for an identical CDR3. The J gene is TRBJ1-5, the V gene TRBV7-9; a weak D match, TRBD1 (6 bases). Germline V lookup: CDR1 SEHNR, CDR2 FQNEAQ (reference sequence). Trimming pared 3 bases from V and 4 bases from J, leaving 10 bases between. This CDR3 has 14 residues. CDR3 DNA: TGTGCCAGCAGCTTCGGTCAGGGGAATCAGCCCCAGCATTTT. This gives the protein CASSFGQGNQPQHF.

CDR3 in DNA: TGTGCCAGCAGTTTATTTCCTTACACCGGGGAGCTGTTTTTT. This encodes CASSLFPYTGELFF. The chain uses TRBV28 and TRBJ2-2; D gene ambiguous. Trimming took 1 base from V and 3 from J, leaving 6 bases between them. Looked up from germline, CDR1 is MDHEN and CDR2 is SYDVKM. The CDR3 is 14 amino acids.

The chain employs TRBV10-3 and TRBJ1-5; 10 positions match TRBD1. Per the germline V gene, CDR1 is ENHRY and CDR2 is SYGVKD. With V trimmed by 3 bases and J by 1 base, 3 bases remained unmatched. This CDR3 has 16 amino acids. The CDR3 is CAISERGQGSNQPQHF. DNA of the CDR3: TGTGCCATCAGTGAAAGGGGACAGGGGAGCAATCAGCCCCAGCATTTT.

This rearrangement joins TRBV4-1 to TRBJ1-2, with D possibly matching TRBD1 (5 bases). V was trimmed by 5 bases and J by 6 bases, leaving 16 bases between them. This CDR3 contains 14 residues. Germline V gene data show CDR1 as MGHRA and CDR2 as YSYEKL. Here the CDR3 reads CASSLIGPRDGYTF. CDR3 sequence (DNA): TGCGCCAGCAGCTTAATAGGCCCCAGGGATGGCTACACCTTC.

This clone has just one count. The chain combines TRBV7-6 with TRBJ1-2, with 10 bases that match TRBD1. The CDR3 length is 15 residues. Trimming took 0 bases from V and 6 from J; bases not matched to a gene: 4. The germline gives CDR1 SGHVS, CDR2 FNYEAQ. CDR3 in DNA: TGTGCCAGCAGCTTAGCGCCCGGGACAGGGGATGGCTACACCTTC. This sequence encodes CASSLAPGTGDGYTF.

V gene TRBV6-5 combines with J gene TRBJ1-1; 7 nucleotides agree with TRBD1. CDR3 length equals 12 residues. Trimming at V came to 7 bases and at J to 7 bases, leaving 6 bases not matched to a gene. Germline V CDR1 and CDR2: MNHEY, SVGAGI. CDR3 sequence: CASTRTGREAFF. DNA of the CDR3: TGTGCCAGCACCAGGACAGGCCGTGAAGCTTTCTTT.

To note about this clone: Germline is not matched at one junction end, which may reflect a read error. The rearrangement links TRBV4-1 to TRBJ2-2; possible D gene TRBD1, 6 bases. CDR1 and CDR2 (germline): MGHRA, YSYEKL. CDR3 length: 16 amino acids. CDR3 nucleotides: TGCGCCAGCAGAAGTCGGACAGAGGTGAACGCCGGGGAGCTGTTTTTT. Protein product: CASRSRTEVNAGELFF.